This T cell receptor (beta chain) is drawn from a study of OX40 agonist ivuxolimab in advanced cancers. Profiling relied on immunoSEQ multiplex PCR, and the TCRdb table lists in-frame clones only, not all of them. In the table there are around 60,000 clones, 70% to 90% of which are singletons. The table lists this clone with a few counts. The V end was cut by 2 bases, the J end by 9 bases, with 10 bases between. This CDR3 is built from 11 residues. Germline V lookup: CDR1 GTSNPN, CDR2 SVGIG (reference sequence). The starting material was CD4+ or CD8+ T cells sorted from blood, obtained in a trial of the OX40 agonist ivuxolimab. The chain combines TRBV30 with TRBJ1-1; maybe TRBD1 (5 bases). The sequence derives from an adult with an advanced solid tumor such as melanoma, head and neck, liver or kidney cancer. The CDR3 protein is CAWSRGWQAFF. The CDR3 DNA reads TGTGCCTGGAGTCGGGGGTGGCAAGCTTTCTTT.